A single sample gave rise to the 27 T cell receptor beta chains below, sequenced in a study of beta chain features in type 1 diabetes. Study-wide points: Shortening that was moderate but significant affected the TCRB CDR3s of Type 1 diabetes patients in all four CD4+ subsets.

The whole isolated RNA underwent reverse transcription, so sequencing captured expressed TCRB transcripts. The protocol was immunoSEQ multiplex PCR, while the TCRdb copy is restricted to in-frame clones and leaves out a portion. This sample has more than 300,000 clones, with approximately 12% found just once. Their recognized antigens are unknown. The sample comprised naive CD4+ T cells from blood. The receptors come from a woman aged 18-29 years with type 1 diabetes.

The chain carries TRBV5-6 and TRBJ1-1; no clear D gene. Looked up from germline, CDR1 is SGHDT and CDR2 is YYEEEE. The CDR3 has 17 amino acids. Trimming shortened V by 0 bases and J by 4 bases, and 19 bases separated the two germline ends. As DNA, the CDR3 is TGTGCCAGCAGCTTGGGAGGCTGGTGGAGGTTGGGCACTGAAGCTTTCTTT. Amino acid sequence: CASSLGGWWRLGTEAFF.

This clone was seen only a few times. The CDR3 spells CSVGQVTAYEQYF. CDR3 coding DNA: TGCAGCGTGGGACAGGTCACCGCCTACGAGCAGTACTTC. The chain links TRBV29-1 to TRBJ2-7; 8 bases match TRBD1. Germline V gene lookup returns CDR1 SQVTM and CDR2 ANQGSEA. V gave up 6 bases and J gave up 2 bases; unmatched junction bases: 6. This CDR3 contains 13 residues.

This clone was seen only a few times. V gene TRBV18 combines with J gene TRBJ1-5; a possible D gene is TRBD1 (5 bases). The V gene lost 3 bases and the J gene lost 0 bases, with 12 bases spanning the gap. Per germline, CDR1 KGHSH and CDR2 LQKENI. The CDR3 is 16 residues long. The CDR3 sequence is CASSPATGYSNQPQHF. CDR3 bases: TGTGCCAGCTCACCGGCAACAGGTTATAGCAATCAGCCCCAGCATTTT.

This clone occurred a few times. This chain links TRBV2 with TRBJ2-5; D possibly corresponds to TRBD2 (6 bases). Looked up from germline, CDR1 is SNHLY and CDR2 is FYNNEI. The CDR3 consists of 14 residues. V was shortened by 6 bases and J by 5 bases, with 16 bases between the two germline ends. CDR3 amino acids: CASRRDFGGETQYF. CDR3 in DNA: TGTGCCAGCAGACGGGACTTTGGAGGGGAGACCCAGTACTTC.

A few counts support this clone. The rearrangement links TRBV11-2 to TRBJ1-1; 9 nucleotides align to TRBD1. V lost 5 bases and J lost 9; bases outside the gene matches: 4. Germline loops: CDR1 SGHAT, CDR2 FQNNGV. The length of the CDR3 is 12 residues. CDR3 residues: CASSEGQGKAFF. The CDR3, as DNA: TGTGCCAGCAGCGAGGGACAGGGTAAAGCTTTCTTT.

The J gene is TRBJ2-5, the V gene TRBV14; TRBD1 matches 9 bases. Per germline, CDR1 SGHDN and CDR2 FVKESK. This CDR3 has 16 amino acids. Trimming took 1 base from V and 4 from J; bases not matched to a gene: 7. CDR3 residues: CASSQVPRDRVETQYF. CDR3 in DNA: TGTGCCAGCAGCCAAGTCCCCCGGGACAGGGTAGAGACCCAGTACTTC.

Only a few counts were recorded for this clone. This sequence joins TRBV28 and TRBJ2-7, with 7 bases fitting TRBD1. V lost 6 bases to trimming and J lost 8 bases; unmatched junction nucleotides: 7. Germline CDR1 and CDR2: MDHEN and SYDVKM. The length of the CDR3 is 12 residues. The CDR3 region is CASRTGQVKQYF. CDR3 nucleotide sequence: TGTGCCAGCAGAACTGGACAGGTAAAGCAGTACTTC.

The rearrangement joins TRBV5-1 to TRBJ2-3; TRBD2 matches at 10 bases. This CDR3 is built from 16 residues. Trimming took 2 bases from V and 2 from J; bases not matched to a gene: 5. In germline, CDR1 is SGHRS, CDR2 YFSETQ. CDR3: CASSFGLAVSTDTQYF. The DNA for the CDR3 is TGCGCCAGCAGCTTTGGACTAGCGGTGTCCACAGATACGCAGTATTTT.

In DNA, the CDR3 is TGTGCCAGCAGTGTTCATAATGAGCAGTTCTTC. Its translation: CASSVHNEQFF. V and J are TRBV25-1 and TRBJ2-1; no clear D. The V gene's germline CDR1 is MGHDK and CDR2 SYGVNS. The ends were cut back, 4 bases at V and 7 bases at J, with 5 bases in the middle. CDR3 length: 11 amino acids.

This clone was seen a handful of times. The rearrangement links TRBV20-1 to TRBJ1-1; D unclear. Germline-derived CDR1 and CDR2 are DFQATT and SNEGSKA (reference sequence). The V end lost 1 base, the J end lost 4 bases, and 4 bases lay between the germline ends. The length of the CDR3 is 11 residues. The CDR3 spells CSARALTEAFF. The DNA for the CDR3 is TGCAGTGCTAGAGCTCTCACTGAAGCTTTCTTT.

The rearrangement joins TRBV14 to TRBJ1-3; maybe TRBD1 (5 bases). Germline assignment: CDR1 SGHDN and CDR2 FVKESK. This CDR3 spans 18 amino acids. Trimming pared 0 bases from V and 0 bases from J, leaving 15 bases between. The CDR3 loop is CASSQEGDWGSSGNTIYF. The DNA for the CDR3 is TGTGCCAGCAGCCAAGAAGGGGACTGGGGGAGCTCTGGAAACACCATATATTTT. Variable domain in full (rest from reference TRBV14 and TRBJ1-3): EAGVTQFPSHSVIEKGQTVTLRCDPISGHDNLYWYRRVMGKEIKFLLHFVKESKQDESGMPNNRFLAERTGGTYSTLKVQPAELEDSGVYFCASSQEGDWGSSGNTIYFGEGSWLTVV.

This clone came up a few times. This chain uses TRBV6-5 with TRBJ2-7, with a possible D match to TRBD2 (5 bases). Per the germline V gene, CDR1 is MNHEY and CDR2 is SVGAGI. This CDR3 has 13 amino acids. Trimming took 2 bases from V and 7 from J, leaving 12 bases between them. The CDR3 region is CASSYPGIGEQYF. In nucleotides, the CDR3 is TGTGCCAGCAGTTACCCGGGGATAGGGGAGCAGTACTTC.

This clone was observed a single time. The CDR3 bases are TGTGCCAGCAGCCGACCCCTGGACAGAGAGGGGCCCCTCCACTTT. This gives the protein CASSRPLDREGPLHF. The genes are TRBV6-6 and TRBJ1-6; D possibly corresponds to TRBD1 (6 bases). Between the trimmed V and J ends, which lost 6 bases and 13 bases, there was a span of 22 bases. Per germline, CDR1 MNHNY and CDR2 SVGAGI (reference sequence). CDR3 length: 15 amino acids.

DNA for the CDR3: TGTGCCAGCAGCCTAGGGACAGCCATGACACCCCTCCACTTT. As protein: CASSLGTAMTPLHF. This chain links TRBV14 with TRBJ1-6; TRBD1 matches 7 bases. CDR1 and CDR2 from the germline V gene are SGHDN and FVKESK. The CDR3 covers 14 residues. Trimming cost V 4 bases and J 11 bases; bases outside gene matches: 8.

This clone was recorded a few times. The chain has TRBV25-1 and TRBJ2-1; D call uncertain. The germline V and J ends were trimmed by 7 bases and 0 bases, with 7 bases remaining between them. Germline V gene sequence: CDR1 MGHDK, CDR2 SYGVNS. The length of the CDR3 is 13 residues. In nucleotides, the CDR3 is TGTGCCAGCAACGCACACTCCTACAATGAGCAGTTCTTC. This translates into CASNAHSYNEQFF.

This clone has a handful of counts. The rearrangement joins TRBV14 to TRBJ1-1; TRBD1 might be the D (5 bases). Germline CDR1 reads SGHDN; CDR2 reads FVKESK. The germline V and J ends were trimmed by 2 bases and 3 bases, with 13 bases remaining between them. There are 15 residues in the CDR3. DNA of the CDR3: TGTGCCAGCAGCCAAATGGACATGGGGTACACTGAAGCTTTCTTT. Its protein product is CASSQMDMGYTEAFF. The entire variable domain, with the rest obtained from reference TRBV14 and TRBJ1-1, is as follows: EAGVTQFPSHSVIEKGQTVTLRCDPISGHDNLYWYRRVMGKEIKFLLHFVKESKQDESGMPNNRFLAERTGGTYSTLKVQPAELEDSGVYFCASSQMDMGYTEAFFGQGTRLTVV.

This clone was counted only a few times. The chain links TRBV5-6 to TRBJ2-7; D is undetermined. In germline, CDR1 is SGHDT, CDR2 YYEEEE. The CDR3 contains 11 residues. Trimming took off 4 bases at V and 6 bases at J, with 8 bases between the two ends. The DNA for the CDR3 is TGTGCCAGCAGCACGGTCCGCGAGCAGTACTTC. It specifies CASSTVREQYF. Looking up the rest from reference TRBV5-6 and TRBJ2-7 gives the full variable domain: DAGVTQSPTHLIKTRGQQVTLRCSPKSGHDTVSWYQQALGQGPQFIFQYYEEEERQRGNFPDRFSGHQFPNYSSELNVNALLLGDSALYLCASSTVREQYFGPGTRLTVT.

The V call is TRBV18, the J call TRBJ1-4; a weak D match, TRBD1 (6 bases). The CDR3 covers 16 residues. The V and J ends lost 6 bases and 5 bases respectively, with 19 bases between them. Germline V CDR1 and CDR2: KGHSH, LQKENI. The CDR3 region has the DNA TGTGCCAGCTCTGATCGGGTGCTGGACAGAAATGAAAAACTGTTTTTT. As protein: CASSDRVLDRNEKLFF.

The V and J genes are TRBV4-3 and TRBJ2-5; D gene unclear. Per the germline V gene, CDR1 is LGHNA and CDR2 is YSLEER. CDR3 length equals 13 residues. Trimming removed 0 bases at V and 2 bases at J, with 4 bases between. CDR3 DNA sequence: TGCGCCAGCAGCCAAGAGTTACAAGAGACCCAGTACTTC. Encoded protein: CASSQELQETQYF.

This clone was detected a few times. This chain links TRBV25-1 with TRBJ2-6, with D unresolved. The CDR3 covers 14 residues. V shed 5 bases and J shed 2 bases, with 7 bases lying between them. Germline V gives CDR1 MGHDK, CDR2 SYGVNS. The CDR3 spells CASSLTTGANVLTF. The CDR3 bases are TGTGCCAGCAGTTTGACAACTGGGGCCAACGTCCTGACTTTC.

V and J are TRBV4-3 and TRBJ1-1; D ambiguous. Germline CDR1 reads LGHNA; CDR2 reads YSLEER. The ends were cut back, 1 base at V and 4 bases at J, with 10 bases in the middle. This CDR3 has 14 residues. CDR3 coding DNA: TGCGCCAGCAGCCAAGGTCACCTAGGCACTGAAGCTTTCTTT. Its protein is CASSQGHLGTEAFF.

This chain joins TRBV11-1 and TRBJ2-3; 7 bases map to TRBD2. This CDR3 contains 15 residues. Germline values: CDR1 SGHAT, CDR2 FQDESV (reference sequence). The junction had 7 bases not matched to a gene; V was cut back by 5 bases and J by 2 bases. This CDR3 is CASSPGGRFTDTQYF. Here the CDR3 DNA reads TGTGCCAGCAGCCCGGGAGGCCGATTCACAGATACGCAGTATTTT.

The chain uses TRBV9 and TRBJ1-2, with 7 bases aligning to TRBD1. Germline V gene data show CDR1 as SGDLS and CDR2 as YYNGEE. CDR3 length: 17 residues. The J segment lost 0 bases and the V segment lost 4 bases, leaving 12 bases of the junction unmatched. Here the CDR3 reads CASSIHGQAPANYGYTF. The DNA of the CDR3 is TGTGCCAGCAGCATCCACGGACAGGCCCCAGCTAACTATGGCTACACCTTC.

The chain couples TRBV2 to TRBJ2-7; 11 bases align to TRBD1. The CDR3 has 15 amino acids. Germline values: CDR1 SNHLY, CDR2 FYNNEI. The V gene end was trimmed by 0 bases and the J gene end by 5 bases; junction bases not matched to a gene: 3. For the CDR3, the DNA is TGTGCCAGCAGTGAAGCCCGGACAGGGGGCGACGAGCAGTACTTC. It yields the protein CASSEARTGGDEQYF.

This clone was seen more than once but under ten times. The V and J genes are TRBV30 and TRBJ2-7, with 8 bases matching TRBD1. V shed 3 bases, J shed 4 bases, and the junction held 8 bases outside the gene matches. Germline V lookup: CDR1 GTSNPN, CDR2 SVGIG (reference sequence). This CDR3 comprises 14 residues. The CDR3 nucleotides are TGTGCCTGGAGCGGACAGGGAGGAAAATACGAGCAGTACTTC. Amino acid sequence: CAWSGQGGKYEQYF. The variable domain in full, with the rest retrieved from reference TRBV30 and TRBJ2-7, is SQTIHQWPATLVQPVGSPLSLECTVEGTSNPNLYWYRQAAGRGLQLLFYSVGIGQISSEVPQNLSASRPQDRQFILSSKKLLLSDSGFYLCAWSGQGGKYEQYFGPGTRLTVT.

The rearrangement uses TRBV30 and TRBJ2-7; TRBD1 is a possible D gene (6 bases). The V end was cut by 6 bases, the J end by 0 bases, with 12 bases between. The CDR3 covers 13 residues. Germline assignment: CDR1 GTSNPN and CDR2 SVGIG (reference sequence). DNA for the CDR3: TGTGCCTGTAACAGGGCCTCCTCCTACGAGCAGTACTTC. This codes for CACNRASSYEQYF.

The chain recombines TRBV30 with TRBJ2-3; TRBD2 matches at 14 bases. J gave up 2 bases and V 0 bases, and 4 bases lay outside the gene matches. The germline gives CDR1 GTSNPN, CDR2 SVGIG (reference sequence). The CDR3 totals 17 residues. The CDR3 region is CAWSVGLAGGFTDTQYF. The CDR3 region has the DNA TGTGCCTGGAGTGTCGGACTAGCGGGAGGCTTCACAGATACGCAGTATTTT. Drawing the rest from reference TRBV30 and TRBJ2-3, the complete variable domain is SQTIHQWPATLVQPVGSPLSLECTVEGTSNPNLYWYRQAAGRGLQLLFYSVGIGQISSEVPQNLSASRPQDRQFILSSKKLLLSDSGFYLCAWSVGLAGGFTDTQYFGPGTRLTVL.